This T cell receptor (beta chain) appears in the sequencing data of a study of T cell responses to AZD1222 COVID-19 vaccine. Broader study findings: Reports say nearly half of spike-specific TCRs go after unmutated variant regions. With two AZD1222 doses given, Spike-specific TCR breadth and depth both rose. Clonal diversity was possibly underestimated; the donors were predominantly white British and more often female.

This clone appeared a few times. Its antigen remains unidentified. Clones were read by immunoSEQ multiplex PCR, and TCRdb kept only the in-frame ones, dropping some. The table has 100,000 to 150,000 clones, over 75% seen once; the top ten hold 6.9%. The J segment lost 10 bases and the V segment lost 1 base, leaving 5 bases of the junction unmatched. This CDR3 has 15 residues. The germline CDR1 and CDR2 sequences are LNHDA and SQIVND (reference sequence). This receptor was obtained from an adult in good health. J is TRBJ1-6 and V is TRBV19; TRBD1 aligns across 9 bases. The source material was peripheral blood, sampled on day 0 of AZD1222 vaccination. The CDR3 here is CASSIAGQGRSPLHF. The CDR3 nucleotides read TGTGCCAGTAGTATAGCCGGACAGGGGCGCTCACCCCTCCACTTT. Supplemented by reference TRBV19 and TRBJ1-6, the full variable domain reads DGGITQSPKYLFRKEGQNVTLSCEQNLNHDAMYWYRQDPGQGLRLIYYSQIVNDFQKGDIAEGYSVSREKKESFPLTVTSAQKNPTAFYLCASSIAGQGRSPLHFGNGTRLTVT.